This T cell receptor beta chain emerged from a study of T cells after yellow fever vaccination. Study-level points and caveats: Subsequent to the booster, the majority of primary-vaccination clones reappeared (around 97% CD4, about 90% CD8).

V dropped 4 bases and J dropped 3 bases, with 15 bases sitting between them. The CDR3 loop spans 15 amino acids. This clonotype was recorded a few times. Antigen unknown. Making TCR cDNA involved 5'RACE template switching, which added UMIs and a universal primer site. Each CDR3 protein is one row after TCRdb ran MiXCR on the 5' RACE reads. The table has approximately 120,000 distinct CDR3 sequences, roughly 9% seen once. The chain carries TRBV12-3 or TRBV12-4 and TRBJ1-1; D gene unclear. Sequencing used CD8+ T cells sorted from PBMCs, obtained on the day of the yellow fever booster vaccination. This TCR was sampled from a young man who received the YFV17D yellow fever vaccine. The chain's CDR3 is CASSWVGGIHTEAFF. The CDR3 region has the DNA TGTGCCAGCAGTTGGGTGGGCGGTATCCACACTGAAGCTTTCTTT.